This T cell receptor (beta chain) was captured in a study of CD8+CD57+ T cells in acquired aplastic anemia. Study results and caveats: There were about 27 CD8+ CDR3 sequences that occurred in both patients and controls. CD8+ Simpson's diversity showed no significant patient-control difference.

CDR3 length: 14 residues. Per the germline V gene, CDR1 is SNHLY and CDR2 is FYNNEI. Germline trimming cut 6 bases from V and 4 bases from J; bases unmatched to any gene: 5. The template used for profiling TCR beta VDJ and CDR3 was genomic DNA. TCRdb re-called the reads with MiXCR, one entry per CDR3 protein. The sample yields some 190,000 distinct CDR3 sequences, about 53% seen once. This clonotype appeared a few times. The antigen remains undetermined. V is TRBV2 and J is TRBJ2-7; 11 bases are a match to TRBD1. This clonotype was obtained from a human donor in good health, serving as a control. The specimen sequenced was sorted CD4+, CD8+, or CD8+CD57+ T cells (not recorded which) from PBMCs. In DNA form, the CDR3 reads TGTGCCAGCAGGGCAGGACAGGGGGCTTACGAGCAGTACTTC. Amino acid sequence: CASRAGQGAYEQYF.